The rows below give T cell receptor beta chains drawn from one sample of a study of a mutant IDH1 vaccine in newly diagnosed glioma. Measured with immunoSEQ multiplex PCR; TCRdb has only the in-frame clones, and not every one. Here the sample spans roughly 42,000 clones, approximately 85% being singletons. No antigen has been identified for these receptors. The sequences come from PBMCs, collected from a glioma patient whose treatment included an IDH1 peptide vaccine. The source is a man aged 35 to 55 with glioma. Both conserved end residues are part of each CDR3. The D gene is left open where the match is weak. The size field is filled for only some rows; it gives once, few, many or a size class.

NA | TRBJ2-7 | TRBV27 | NA | CASRGDNSYEQYF | TGTGCTTCTCGCGGGGACAACTCCTACGAGCAGTACTTC
NA | TRBJ1-2 | TRBV10-2 | NA | CASKIDLLANYGYTF | TGCGCCAGCAAAATCGACCTACTGGCTAACTATGGCTACACCTTC
NA | TRBJ2-3 | TRBV4-1 | NA | CASSQDLTGADTQYF | TGCGCCAGCAGCCAAGATTTAACGGGAGCAGATACGCAGTATTTT
NA | TRBJ1-3 | TRBV7-9 | NA | CASSSLGAVNTIYF | TGTGCCAGCAGCTCGCTCGGGGCCGTAAACACCATATATTTT
once | TRBJ1-4 | TRBV5-1 | NA | CASSLAGTPTNEKLFF | TGCGCCAGCAGCTTGGCTGGGACCCCAACTAATGAAAAACTGTTTTTT
NA | TRBJ2-7 | TRBV28 | NA | CASTQGHHEQYF | TGTGCCAGCACGCAGGGTCATCACGAGCAGTACTTC
NA | TRBJ2-2 | TRBV19 | NA | CASRPTGTGELFF | TGTGCCAGTAGGCCCACAGGCACCGGGGAGCTGTTTTTT
NA | TRBJ1-5 | TRBV7-8 | NA | CASSLGRGRNQPQHF | TGTGCCAGCAGCTTAGGCAGGGGCCGCAATCAGCCCCAGCATTTT
NA | TRBJ2-5 | TRBV5-1 | NA | CASSWLSNGVGTQYF | TGCGCCAGCAGCTGGCTAAGTAACGGGGTCGGGACCCAGTACTTC
once | TRBJ1-3 | TRBV27 | TRBD1 | CASSTWGQNTIYF | TGTGCCAGCAGTACGTGGGGACAGAACACCATATATTTT
NA | TRBJ1-3 | TRBV5-1 | TRBD1 | CASSSGTGSGNTIYF | TGCGCCAGCAGCTCGGGGACAGGGAGCGGAAACACCATATATTTT
NA | TRBJ2-2 | TRBV6-5 | NA | CASSYRGTNTGELFF | TGTGCCAGCAGTTACAGGGGCACCAACACCGGGGAGCTGTTTTTT
NA | TRBJ1-4 | TRBV2 | NA | CASSGLAGSNEKLFF | TGTGCCAGCAGTGGGTTGGCAGGATCTAATGAAAAACTGTTTTTT
NA | TRBJ2-7 | TRBV9 | NA | CASSVGSPYEQYF | TGTGCCAGCAGCGTAGGCTCCCCCTACGAGCAGTACTTC
NA | TRBJ2-7 | TRBV4-1 | NA | CASSQEGGTSLYEQYF | TGCGCCAGCAGCCAAGAAGGAGGCACATCGCTCTACGAGCAGTACTTC
NA | TRBJ2-7 | TRBV4-1 | NA | CASSQLQVGEQYF | TGCGCCAGCAGCCAATTACAGGTCGGCGAGCAGTACTTC
NA | TRBJ1-3 | TRBV4-2 | TRBD1 | CASSQVSGGQFSGNTIYF | TGTGCCAGCAGCCAAGTGTCAGGGGGACAGTTCTCTGGAAACACCATATATTTT
NA | TRBJ2-1 | TRBV7-8 | TRBD2 | CACSSGSSSYNEQFF | TGTGCCTGCTCTAGCGGGAGCAGCTCCTACAATGAGCAGTTCTTC
few | TRBJ1-1 | TRBV6-4 | TRBD1 | CASRVRGGTEAFF | TGTGCCAGCAGGGTCAGGGGGGGCACTGAAGCTTTCTTT
NA | TRBJ1-5 | TRBV6-1 | NA | CATGGTSNQPQHF | TGTGCCACGGGGGGGACATCTAATCAGCCCCAGCATTTT
NA | TRBJ1-2 | TRBV6-5 | TRBD1 | CASSLTGRDGYTF | TGTGCCAGCAGCCTGACAGGGAGGGATGGCTACACCTTC
NA | TRBJ2-2 | TRBV5-8 | NA | CASSLGPFTGELFF | TGTGCCAGCAGCTTAGGACCTTTCACCGGGGAGCTGTTTTTT
NA | TRBJ2-5 | TRBV9 | NA | CASSLREAGYTQYF | TGTGCCAGCAGCCTTCGAGAGGCCGGGTATACCCAGTACTTC
NA | TRBJ2-7 | TRBV5-5 | NA | CASSLDGYYEQYF | TGTGCCAGCAGCTTGGACGGATACTACGAGCAGTACTTC
NA | TRBJ2-3 | TRBV10-3 | NA | CAIRGLETSTDTQYF | TGTGCCATCAGAGGACTTGAAACTAGCACAGATACGCAGTATTTT
NA | TRBJ1-1 | TRBV4-3 | NA | CASRIQYRGTEAFF | TGCGCCAGCAGAATCCAGTACAGAGGAACTGAAGCTTTCTTT